This T cell receptor beta chain was documented in a study of blood T cell repertoires in COVID-19. CDR3 size: 14 residues. With 5 bases removed from V and 7 bases from J, the gap between germline ends came to 16 bases. Germline lookup yields CDR1 MDHEN and CDR2 SYDVKM. The authors' processing: Researchers report that nucleated cell counts were estimated from reference gene primer amplification. Sequencing was performed with immunoSEQ multiplex PCR; in TCRdb, only in-frame clones are kept and a portion is missing. V and J calls and clone size come straight from that table; D and trimming were deduced from the DNA. The table records roughly 250,000 clones, approximately 91% of them present only once. Those who participated ranged in age from about 18 to 89 years and resided in 20 to 25 US areas.

Sequenced: PBMCs or T cells enriched from blood (not recorded which). The source is a woman in her forties with acute COVID-19. The chain combines TRBV28 with TRBJ2-3; no clear D gene. DNA of the CDR3: TGTGCCAGCAGTCCCCCTTCACTCATCTATACGCAGTATTTT. The encoded protein is CASSPPSLIYTQYF.